This entry lists 22 T cell receptor beta chains sequenced from one sample in a study of blood T cell repertoires in COVID-19. The repertoire was sequenced with immunoSEQ multiplex PCR; TCRdb's copy has only in-frame clones and lacks some. In the table there are about 160,000 clones, roughly 80% of which are singletons. Material: PBMCs or T cells enriched from blood (not recorded which). The source is a woman between 55 and 75 years old who had recovered from COVID-19.

The rearrangement links TRBV19 to TRBJ1-2; the match to TRBD1 covers 7 bases. Germline lookup yields CDR1 LNHDA and CDR2 SQIVND (reference sequence). The ends lost 10 bases at V and 4 bases at J; junction bases unmatched: 12. The CDR3 has 14 amino acids. This CDR3 reads CATTTPGQSYGYTF. CDR3 sequence (DNA): TGTGCCACCACAACTCCGGGACAGAGCTATGGCTACACCTTC.

The chain carries TRBV15 and TRBJ1-5; 8 bases agree with TRBD1. This CDR3 region has 15 residues. Germline V gives CDR1 LNHNV, CDR2 YYDKDF (reference sequence). After removal of 0 bases from V and 3 bases from J, the junction contained 1 base not matched to a gene. The CDR3 is CATSRDQGANQPQHF. The CDR3 region has the DNA TGTGCCACCAGCAGAGATCAGGGGGCCAATCAGCCCCAGCATTTT.

The chain recombines TRBV19 with TRBJ2-1; 8 bases are shared with TRBD2. Trimming cost V 9 bases and J 6 bases; bases outside gene matches: 7. CDR1 and CDR2 from the germline V gene are LNHDA and SQIVND (reference sequence). The CDR3 contains 13 residues. The CDR3 here is CASGRTSPNEQFF. In DNA, the CDR3 is TGTGCCAGCGGTAGGACTAGCCCCAATGAGCAGTTCTTC.

V is TRBV11-2 and J is TRBJ2-1; D unresolved. This CDR3 has 12 amino acids. CDR1 SGHAT and CDR2 FQNNGV come from the germline V gene. V was trimmed by 1 base and J by 6 bases, leaving 4 bases between them. The CDR3 bases are TGTGCCAGCAGCTTAGTTATCAATGAGCAGTTCTTC. Protein product: CASSLVINEQFF.

This chain links TRBV19 with TRBJ2-1; TRBD2 aligns across 10 bases. Germline assignment: CDR1 LNHDA and CDR2 SQIVND (reference sequence). This CDR3 contains 15 residues. Trimming at V came to 8 bases and at J to 0 bases, leaving 4 bases not matched to a gene. The DNA for the CDR3 is TGTGCCAGTGCGAGCGGGGGGGACTCCTACAATGAGCAGTTCTTC. This sequence encodes CASASGGDSYNEQFF.

In its sample, this clone was seen once. This chain joins TRBV27 and TRBJ2-1, with 11 nucleotides matching TRBD2. CDR3 length: 15 residues. The J segment lost 3 bases and the V segment lost 6 bases, leaving 4 bases of the junction unmatched. CDR1 is MNHEY and CDR2 is SMNVEV in the germline V gene (reference sequence). The CDR3 protein is CASRRLAGNYNEQFF. In nucleotides, the CDR3 is TGTGCCAGCAGACGACTAGCGGGGAACTACAATGAGCAGTTCTTC.

The rearrangement uses TRBV19 and TRBJ2-2; TRBD1 aligns across 10 bases. Trimming took 5 bases from V and 1 from J; bases not matched to a gene: 4. The CDR3 spans 16 residues. From germline, CDR1 is LNHDA and CDR2 SQIVND (reference sequence). The CDR3 region has the DNA TGTGCCAGTAGTCAGAGGACAGGGGGGAACACCGGGGAGCTGTTTTTT. As protein: CASSQRTGGNTGELFF.

This clone was picked up one time. The rearrangement uses TRBV6-2 or TRBV6-3 and TRBJ2-5; 10 bases map to TRBD2. CDR3 length: 17 amino acids. V dropped 2 bases and J dropped 5; count of bases not matched to a gene: 11. The V gene's germline CDR1 is MNHEY and CDR2 SVGEGT. The CDR3 reads CASSYGLAGDLSETQYF. The CDR3 DNA sequence: TGTGCCAGCAGTTACGGGCTAGCGGGGGACCTATCGGAGACCCAGTACTTC.

This chain uses TRBV5-5 with TRBJ1-4; TRBD1 matches 9 bases. The CDR3 runs to 15 residues. With 0 bases clipped from V and 3 bases from J, the junction kept 0 bases outside the gene matches. The germline CDR1 and CDR2 sequences are SGHKS and YYEKEE (reference sequence). This CDR3 is CASSLGTGANEKLFF. CDR3 in DNA: TGTGCCAGCAGCTTGGGGACAGGGGCTAATGAAAAACTGTTTTTT.

The rearrangement joins TRBV5-6 to TRBJ2-5; perhaps TRBD1 as D (6 bases). The CDR3 is 15 amino acids. Looked up from germline, CDR1 is SGHDT and CDR2 is YYEEEE. V was trimmed by 3 bases and J by 3 bases, leaving 15 bases between them. This CDR3 is CASSSVADSKETQYF. CDR3 nucleotide sequence: TGTGCCAGCAGCTCCGTCGCGGACAGCAAAGAGACCCAGTACTTC.

The V call is TRBV5-1, the J call TRBJ2-1; 8 bases fit TRBD2. J gave up 1 base and V 0 bases, and 3 bases lay outside the gene matches. There are 16 residues in the CDR3. Germline CDR1 and CDR2: SGHRS and YFSETQ. Here the CDR3 reads CASSLGTSGSYNEQFF. CDR3 DNA: TGCGCCAGCAGCTTGGGCACTAGCGGATCCTACAATGAGCAGTTCTTC.

Written as DNA, the CDR3 is TGTGCAAGTCGCTTAGGGGGACATACCTACGAGCAGTACTTC. Amino acid sequence: CASRLGGHTYEQYF. This chain joins TRBV12-2 and TRBJ2-7; TRBD1, the table's D call, was not compared with the DNA. TRBV12-2 is a pseudogene segment. The CDR3 is made up of 14 amino acids.

This clone was counted a single time. V is TRBV18 and J is TRBJ1-2; a possible D gene is TRBD1 (5 bases). Germline V gene data show CDR1 as KGHSH and CDR2 as LQKENI. This CDR3 contains 14 residues. V lost 2 bases, J lost 3 bases, and 10 bases lay in between. CDR3 sequence (DNA): TGTGCCAGCTCACCAACCAGGGAGGACTATGGCTACACCTTC. It is translated as CASSPTREDYGYTF.

V and J are TRBV29-1 and TRBJ2-2; D is possibly TRBD2 (6 bases). V was shortened by 2 bases and J by 4 bases, with 14 bases between the two germline ends. The CDR3 covers 15 residues. Germline CDR1 is SQVTM and CDR2 is ANQGSEA. Here the CDR3 reads CSVERGGGSTGELFF. The CDR3 nucleotides read TGCAGCGTTGAAAGGGGAGGCGGCAGCACCGGGGAGCTGTTTTTT.

This chain connects TRBV29-1 to TRBJ2-7; maybe TRBD1 (6 bases). CDR1 and CDR2 from the germline V gene are SQVTM and ANQGSEA. The CDR3 runs 14 residues. V was cut by 2 bases and J by 3 bases, with 14 bases left in between. The CDR3 loop is CSVEFNRDDYEQYF. Written as DNA, the CDR3 is TGCAGCGTTGAATTTAACAGGGATGACTACGAGCAGTACTTC.

The chain links TRBV24-1 to TRBJ1-2; D not resolved. V was cut by 5 bases and J by 4 bases, with 10 bases left in between. This CDR3 is built from 13 residues. The germline CDR1 and CDR2 sequences are KGHDR and SFDVKD. The CDR3 region has the DNA TGTGCCACCAGTGGGGCGGGATTCTATGGCTACACCTTC. It yields the protein CATSGAGFYGYTF.

The rearrangement links TRBV29-1 to TRBJ1-2, with 10 bases matching TRBD1. The CDR3 has 14 amino acids. Per the germline V gene, CDR1 is SQVTM and CDR2 is ANQGSEA. V was clipped by 6 bases and J by 0 bases; unmatched bases: 4. Written as DNA, the CDR3 is TGCAGCGTGGACAGGGGGGGAACTAACTATGGCTACACCTTC. Translation: CSVDRGGTNYGYTF.

As for this clone: The junction does not match germline at one end; this may be a read error. The CDR3 loop reads CASTEIGEGGETQYF. The DNA for the CDR3 is TGTGCCAGCACTGAAATCGGGGAAGGCGGGGAGACCCAGTACTTC. The V gene is TRBV6-1, the J gene TRBJ2-5, with D perhaps TRBD2 (5 bases). The CDR3 totals 15 residues. Germline V gene lookup returns CDR1 MNHNS and CDR2 SASEGT.

There are a few counts of this clone. The V call is TRBV24-1, the J call TRBJ2-2; 8 positions agree with TRBD1. The CDR3 totals 16 residues. Germline trimming cut 3 bases from V and 5 bases from J; bases unmatched to any gene: 7. Germline assignment: CDR1 KGHDR and CDR2 SFDVKD. CDR3 coding DNA: TGTGCCACCAGTGATCCGAGGACAGGGCGGACCGGGGAGCTGTTTTTT. Translation: CATSDPRTGRTGELFF.

The chain links TRBV2 to TRBJ1-5, with 9 bases fitting TRBD1. This CDR3 region has 15 residues. Germline V lookup: CDR1 SNHLY, CDR2 FYNNEI. V trimming: 7 bases; J trimming: 7 bases; junction bases outside the gene matches: 11. CDR3 protein: CASNTGTGRGQPQHF. CDR3 nucleotide sequence: TGTGCCAGCAATACCGGGACAGGGAGGGGACAGCCCCAGCATTTT.

V gene TRBV19 combines with J gene TRBJ2-7; 7 positions agree with TRBD1. Germline CDR1 is LNHDA and CDR2 is SQIVND (reference sequence). This CDR3 region has 15 residues. V dropped 3 bases and J dropped 4; count of bases not matched to a gene: 9. The CDR3 DNA is TGTGCCAGTAGTATTCGACAGGGTTGGTTGTACGAGCAGTACTTC. It encodes CASSIRQGWLYEQYF.

The chain uses TRBV11-2 and TRBJ2-7; TRBD1 might be the D (5 bases). The CDR3 is made up of 15 amino acids. Per the germline V gene, CDR1 is SGHAT and CDR2 is FQNNGV. V lost 5 bases and J lost 3, with 17 bases in between. The CDR3 bases are TGTGCCAGCAGCCTCGCCCCCCGGACAAACTACGAGCAGTACTTC. It is translated as CASSLAPRTNYEQYF.